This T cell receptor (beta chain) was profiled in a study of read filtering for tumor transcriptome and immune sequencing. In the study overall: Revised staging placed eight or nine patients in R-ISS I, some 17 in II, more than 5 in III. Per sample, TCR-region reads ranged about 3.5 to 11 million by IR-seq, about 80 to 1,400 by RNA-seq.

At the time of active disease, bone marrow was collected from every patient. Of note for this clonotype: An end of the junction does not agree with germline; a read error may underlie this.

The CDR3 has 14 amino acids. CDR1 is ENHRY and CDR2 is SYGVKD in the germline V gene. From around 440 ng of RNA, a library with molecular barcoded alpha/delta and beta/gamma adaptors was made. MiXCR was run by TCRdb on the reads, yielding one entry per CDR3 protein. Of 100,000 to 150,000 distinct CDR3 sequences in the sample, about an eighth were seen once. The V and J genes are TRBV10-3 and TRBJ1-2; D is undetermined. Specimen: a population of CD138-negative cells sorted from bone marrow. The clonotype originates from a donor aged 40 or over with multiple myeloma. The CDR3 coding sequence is TGTCCCATCAGTGAGACGGCCAGGAACTATGGCTACACCTTC. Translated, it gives CPISETARNYGYTF.